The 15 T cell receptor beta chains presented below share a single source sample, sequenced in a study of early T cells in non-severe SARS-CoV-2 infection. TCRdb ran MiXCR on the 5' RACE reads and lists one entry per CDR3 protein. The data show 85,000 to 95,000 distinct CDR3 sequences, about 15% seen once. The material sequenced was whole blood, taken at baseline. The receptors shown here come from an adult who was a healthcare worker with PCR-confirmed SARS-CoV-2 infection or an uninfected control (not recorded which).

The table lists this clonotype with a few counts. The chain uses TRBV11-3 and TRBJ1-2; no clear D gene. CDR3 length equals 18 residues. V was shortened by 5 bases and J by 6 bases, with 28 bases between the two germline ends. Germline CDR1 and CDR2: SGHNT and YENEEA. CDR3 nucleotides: TGTGCCAGCAGCCCGACGGTTAAGTTCGTAAATGCCCCCCATGGCTACACCTTC. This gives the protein CASSPTVKFVNAPHGYTF.

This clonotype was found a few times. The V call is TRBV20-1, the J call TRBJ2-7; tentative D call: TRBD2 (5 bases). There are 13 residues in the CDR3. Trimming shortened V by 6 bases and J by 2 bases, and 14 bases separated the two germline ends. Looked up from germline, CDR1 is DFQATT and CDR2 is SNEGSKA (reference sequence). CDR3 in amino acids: CSATGLNPYEQYF. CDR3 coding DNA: TGCAGTGCCACTGGACTTAACCCCTACGAGCAGTACTTC.

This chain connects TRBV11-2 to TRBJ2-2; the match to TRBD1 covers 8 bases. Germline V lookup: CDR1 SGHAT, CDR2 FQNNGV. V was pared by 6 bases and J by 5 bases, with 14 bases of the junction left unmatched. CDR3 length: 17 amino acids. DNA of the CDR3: TGTGCCAGCAGTCGAAAGCCGGGACAGGTGGTAACCGGGGAGCTGTTTTTT. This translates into CASSRKPGQVVTGELFF.

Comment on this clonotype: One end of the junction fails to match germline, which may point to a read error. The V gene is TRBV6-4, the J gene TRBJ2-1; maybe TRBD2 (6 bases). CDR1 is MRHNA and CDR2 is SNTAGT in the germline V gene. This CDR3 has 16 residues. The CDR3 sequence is CASSVKSGSGYNEQFF. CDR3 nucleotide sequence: TGTGCCAGCAGTGTTAAAAGCGGGTCAGGGTACAACGAGCAGTTCTTC.

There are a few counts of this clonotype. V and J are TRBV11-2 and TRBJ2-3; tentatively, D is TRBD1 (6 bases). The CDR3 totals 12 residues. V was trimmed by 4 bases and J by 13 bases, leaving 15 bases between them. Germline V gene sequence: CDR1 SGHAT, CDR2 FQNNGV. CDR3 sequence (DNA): TGTGCCAGCAGCTCTGCCAGGGGAAGCGAGTATTTT. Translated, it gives CASSSARGSEYF.

The CDR3, as DNA: TGTGCCAGCTGTAGTTACAATGAGCAGTTCTTC. It translates to CASCSYNEQFF. This chain uses TRBV2 with TRBJ2-1; D remains unclear. The V end lost 8 bases, the J end lost 4 bases, and 6 bases lay between the germline ends. This CDR3 comprises 11 residues. CDR1 is SNHLY, CDR2 FYNNEI, per germline.

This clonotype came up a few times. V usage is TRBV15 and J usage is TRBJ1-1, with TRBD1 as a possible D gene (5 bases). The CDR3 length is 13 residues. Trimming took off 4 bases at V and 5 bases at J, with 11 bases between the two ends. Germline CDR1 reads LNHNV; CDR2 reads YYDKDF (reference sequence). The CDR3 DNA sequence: TGTGCCACCAGCACACGACAGCGAACTGAAGCTTTCTTT. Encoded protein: CATSTRQRTEAFF.

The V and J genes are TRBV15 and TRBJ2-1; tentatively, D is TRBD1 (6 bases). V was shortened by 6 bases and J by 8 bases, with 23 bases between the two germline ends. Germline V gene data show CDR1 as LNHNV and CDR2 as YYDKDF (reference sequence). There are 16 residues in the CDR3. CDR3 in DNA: TGTGCCACCAGTCATAGGGGAGCCAGGGGTTGGTATGAGCAGTTCTTC. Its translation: CATSHRGARGWYEQFF. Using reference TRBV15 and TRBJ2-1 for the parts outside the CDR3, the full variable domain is DAMVIQNPRYQVTQFGKPVTLSCSQTLNHNVMYWYQQKSSQAPKLLFHYYDKDFNNEADTPDNFQSRRPNTSFCFLDIRSPGLGDTAMYLCATSHRGARGWYEQFFGPGTRLTVL.

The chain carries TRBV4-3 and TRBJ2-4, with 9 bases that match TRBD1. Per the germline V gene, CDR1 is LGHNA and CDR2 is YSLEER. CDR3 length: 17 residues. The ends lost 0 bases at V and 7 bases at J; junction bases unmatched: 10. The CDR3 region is CASSQDSEPGQGNIQYF. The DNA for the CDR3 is TGCGCCAGCAGCCAAGATTCAGAACCGGGACAGGGTAACATTCAGTACTTC.

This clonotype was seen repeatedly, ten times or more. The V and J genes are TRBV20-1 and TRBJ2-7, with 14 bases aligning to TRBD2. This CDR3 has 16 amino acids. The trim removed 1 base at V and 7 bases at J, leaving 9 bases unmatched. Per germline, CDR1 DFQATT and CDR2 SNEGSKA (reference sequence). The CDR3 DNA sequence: TGCAGTGCTAGAGTGGTCGGGACTAGCGGGAGCCGGGAGCAGTACTTC. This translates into CSARVVGTSGSREQYF.

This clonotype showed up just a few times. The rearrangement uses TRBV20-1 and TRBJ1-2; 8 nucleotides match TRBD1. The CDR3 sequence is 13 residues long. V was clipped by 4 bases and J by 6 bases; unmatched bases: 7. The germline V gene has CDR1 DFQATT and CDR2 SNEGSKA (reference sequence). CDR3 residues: CSATGQGGDGYTF. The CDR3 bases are TGCAGTGCTACTGGACAGGGCGGCGATGGCTACACCTTC.

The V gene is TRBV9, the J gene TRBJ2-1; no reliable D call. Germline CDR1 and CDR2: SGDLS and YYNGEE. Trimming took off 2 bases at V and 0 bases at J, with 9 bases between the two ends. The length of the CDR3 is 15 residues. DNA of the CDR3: TGTGCCAGCAGCGTTGATTCTTCCTCCTACAATGAGCAGTTCTTC. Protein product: CASSVDSSSYNEQFF.

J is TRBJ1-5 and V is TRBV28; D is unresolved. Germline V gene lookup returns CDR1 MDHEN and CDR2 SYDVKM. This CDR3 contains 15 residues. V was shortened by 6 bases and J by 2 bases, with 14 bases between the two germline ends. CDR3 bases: TGTGCCAGCAGCCGGGATCGACCCCGCAATCAGCCCCAGCATTTT. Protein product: CASSRDRPRNQPQHF.

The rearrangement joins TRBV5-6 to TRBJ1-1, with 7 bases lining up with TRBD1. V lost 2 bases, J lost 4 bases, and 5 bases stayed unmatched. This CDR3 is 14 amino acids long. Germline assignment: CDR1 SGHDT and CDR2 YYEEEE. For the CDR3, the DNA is TGTGCCAGCAGCTTTAGGTCAGGGGGCACTGAAGCTTTCTTT. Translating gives CASSFRSGGTEAFF.

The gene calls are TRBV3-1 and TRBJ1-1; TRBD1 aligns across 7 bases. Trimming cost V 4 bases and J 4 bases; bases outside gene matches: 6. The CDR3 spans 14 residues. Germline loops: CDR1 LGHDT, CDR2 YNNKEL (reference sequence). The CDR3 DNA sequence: TGTGCCAGCAGCCTAGGGACAGTAGGCACTGAAGCTTTCTTT. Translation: CASSLGTVGTEAFF.